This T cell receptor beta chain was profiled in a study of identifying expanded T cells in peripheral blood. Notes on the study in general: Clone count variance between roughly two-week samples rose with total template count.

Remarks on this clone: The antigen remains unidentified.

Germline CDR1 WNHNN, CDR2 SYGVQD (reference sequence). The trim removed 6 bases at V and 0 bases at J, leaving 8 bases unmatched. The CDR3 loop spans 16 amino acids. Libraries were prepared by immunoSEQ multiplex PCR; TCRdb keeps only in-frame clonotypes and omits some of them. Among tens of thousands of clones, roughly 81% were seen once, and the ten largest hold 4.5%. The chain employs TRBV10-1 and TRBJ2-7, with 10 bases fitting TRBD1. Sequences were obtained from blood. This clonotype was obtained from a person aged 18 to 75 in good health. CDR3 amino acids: CASSEGGTGDSYEQYF. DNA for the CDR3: TGCGCCAGCAGCGAGGGGGGGACAGGGGACTCCTACGAGCAGTACTTC.